This TCR beta chain was identified in a study of cytomegalovirus exposure and HLA in healthy donors. The CDR3 loop spans 14 amino acids. Per the germline V gene, CDR1 is SEHNR and CDR2 is FQNEAQ (reference sequence). Primers for the PCR totalled 60 Vbeta and 13 Jbeta. TCRdb keeps only in-frame clones here, not all; method: immunoSEQ multiplex PCR. The sample's table shows around 140,000 clones. The source of this sequence is a male donor in good health and CMV-seronegative. Sequenced input: PBMCs. The V and J genes are TRBV7-9 and TRBJ2-5, with TRBD1 identical over 7 bases. The DNA end lines up better with TRBJ2-7; the J call may be wrong. This CDR3 is CASSPRDSTYEQYF. CDR3 nucleotides: TGTGCCAGCAGCCCACGGGACAGTACCTACGAGCAGTACTTC.